This T cell receptor beta chain came from a study of graft-versus-host responses after intestinal transplantation. Study in general: Induction with anti-thymocyte globulin, then tacrolimus and steroids for about 3 years, was given to all recipients.

This CDR3 has 15 residues. Germline lookup yields CDR1 SGHRS and CDR2 YFSETQ. The J segment lost 0 bases and the V segment lost 0 bases, leaving 0 bases of the junction unmatched. Repertoires were generated with immunoSEQ multiplex PCR, while TCRdb's copy carries only in-frame clones and drops some. The top ten clones hold around 0.91% of a sample with fewer than 25,000 clones, approximately 85% of them seen once. Here the sequenced sample was PBMCs, taken 450 to 480 days after intestinal transplant. The receptor comes from a human patient who received an intestinal transplant, so some T cells may come from the graft donor. V usage is TRBV5-1 and J usage is TRBJ2-1; 7 nucleotides line up with TRBD1. The CDR3 region is CASSLGDSSYNEQFF. The CDR3 DNA reads TGCGCCAGCAGCTTGGGGGACAGCTCCTACAATGAGCAGTTCTTC.